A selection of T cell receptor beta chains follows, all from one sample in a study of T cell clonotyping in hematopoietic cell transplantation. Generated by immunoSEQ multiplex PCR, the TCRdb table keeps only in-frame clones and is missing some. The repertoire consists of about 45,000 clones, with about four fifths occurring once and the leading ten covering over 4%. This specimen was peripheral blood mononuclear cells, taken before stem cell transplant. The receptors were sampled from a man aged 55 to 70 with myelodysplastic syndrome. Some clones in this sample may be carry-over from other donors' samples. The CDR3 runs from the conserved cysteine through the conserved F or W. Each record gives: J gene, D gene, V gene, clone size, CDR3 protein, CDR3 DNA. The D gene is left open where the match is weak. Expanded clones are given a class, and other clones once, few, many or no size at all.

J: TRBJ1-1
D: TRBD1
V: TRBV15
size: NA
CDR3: CATSRAPGRGGNTEAFF
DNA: TGTGCCACCAGCAGAGCGCCGGGCAGGGGGGGGAACACTGAAGCTTTCTTT

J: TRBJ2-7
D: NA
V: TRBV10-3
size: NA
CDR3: CAISEPPPTSYEQYF
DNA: TGTGCCATCAGTGAGCCTCCCCCAACGAGCTACGAGCAGTACTTC

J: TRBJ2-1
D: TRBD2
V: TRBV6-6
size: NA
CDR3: CASRGLAEDNEQFF
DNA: TGTGCCAGCAGGGGACTAGCGGAAGACAATGAGCAGTTCTTC

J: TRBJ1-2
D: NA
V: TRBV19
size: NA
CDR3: CASTLAQTRGYTF
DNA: TGTGCCAGCACCCTTGCCCAAACCCGTGGCTACACCTTC

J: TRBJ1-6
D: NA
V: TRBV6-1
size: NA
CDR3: CASNIQVRSPLHF
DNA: TGTGCCAGCAATATCCAGGTCCGATCACCCCTCCACTTT

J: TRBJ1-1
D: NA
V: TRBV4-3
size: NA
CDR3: CASSQGHGMYTEAFF
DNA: TGCGCCAGCAGCCAAGGGCACGGGATGTACACTGAAGCTTTCTTT

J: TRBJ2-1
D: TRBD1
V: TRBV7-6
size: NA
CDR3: CASSPGTGVNEQFF
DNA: TGTGCCAGCAGCCCGGGGACAGGGGTAAATGAGCAGTTCTTC

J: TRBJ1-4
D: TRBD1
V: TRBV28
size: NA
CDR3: CASGGQGAGEKLFF
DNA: TGTGCCAGCGGCGGACAGGGGGCGGGAGAAAAACTGTTTTTT

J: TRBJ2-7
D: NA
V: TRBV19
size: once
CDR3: CASSLKGNPSNYEQYF
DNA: TGTGCCAGTAGCCTGAAGGGAAACCCGTCTAACTACGAGCAGTACTTC

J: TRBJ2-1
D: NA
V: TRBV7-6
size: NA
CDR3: CASSKDGFSYNEQFF
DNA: TGTGCCAGCAGCAAGGACGGGTTCTCCTACAATGAGCAGTTCTTC

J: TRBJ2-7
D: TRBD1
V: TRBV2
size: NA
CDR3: CASSPTTGTGTYEQYF
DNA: TGTGCCAGCAGTCCCACAACCGGGACAGGGACCTACGAGCAGTACTTC

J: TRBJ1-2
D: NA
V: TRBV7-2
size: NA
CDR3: CASSEPGNRRYYGYTF
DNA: TGTGCCAGCAGCGAGCCGGGGAACCGGCGGTACTATGGCTACACCTTC

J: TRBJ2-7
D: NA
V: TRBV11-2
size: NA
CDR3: CASSFSYEQYF
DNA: TGTGCCAGCAGCTTTTCCTACGAGCAGTACTTC

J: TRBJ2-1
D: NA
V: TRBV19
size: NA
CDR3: CASHPNEQFF
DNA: TGTGCCAGTCATCCTAATGAGCAGTTCTTC

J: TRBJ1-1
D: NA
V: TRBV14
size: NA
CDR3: CASSQTSGRLNTEAFF
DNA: TGTGCCAGCAGCCAAACCTCGGGACGGTTGAACACTGAAGCTTTCTTT

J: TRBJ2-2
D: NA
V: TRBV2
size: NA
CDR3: CASSKDANTGELFF
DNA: TGTGCCAGCAGTAAGGACGCGAACACCGGGGAGCTGTTTTTT

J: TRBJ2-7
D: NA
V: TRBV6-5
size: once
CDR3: CASSLRRDSYEQYF
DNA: TGTGCCAGCAGTCTCCGCAGGGACTCCTACGAGCAGTACTTC

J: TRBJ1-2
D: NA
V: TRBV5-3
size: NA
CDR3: CARSLVSDF
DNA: TGTGCCAGAAGCTTGGTAAGCGACTTC

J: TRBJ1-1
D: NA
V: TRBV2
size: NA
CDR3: CASKGEGTEAFF
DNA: TGTGCCAGCAAAGGGGAGGGCACTGAAGCTTTCTTT

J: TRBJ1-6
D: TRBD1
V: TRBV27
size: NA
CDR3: CASSLGGTVNSPLHF
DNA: TGTGCCAGCAGTTTAGGGGGGACAGTTAATTCACCCCTCCACTTT